The clone carrying this T cell receptor (beta chain) has only one observation. What it binds is not known. Time point specified: baseline pretreatment blood. Treatment reported: 15 Gy SBRT to primary tumor, nephrectomy 4 weeks later. The tumor was a clear cell renal cell carcinoma. Germline trimming cut 3 bases from V and 8 bases from J; bases unmatched to any gene: 11. In germline, CDR1 is SGDLS, CDR2 YYNGEE. The CDR3 consists of 15 residues. This entry belongs to a study of radiation and T cells in renal cell carcinoma. Data came from immunoSEQ multiplex PCR; TCRdb stores just in-frame clones and leaves some out. This table has 70,000 to 95,000 clones, 70% to 85% appearing once. Study-level findings and limits: From baseline, blood top tumor clonotypes peaked at 2 weeks post-radiation. No pretreatment tumor biopsies were available for baseline clonotypes.

V and J are TRBV9 and TRBJ1-2, with 9 bases aligning to TRBD1. The TCR comes from a man aged 55-75 years with renal cell carcinoma. Sample: blood, taken from a patient whose treatment included radiotherapy and nephrectomy. The CDR3 reads CASSAPTGGPGGYTF. The CDR3 nucleotides are TGTGCCAGCAGCGCCCCGACAGGGGGGCCCGGCGGCTACACCTTC.